This T cell receptor (beta chain) was recovered during a study of blood T cell repertoires in COVID-19. Looking at the study overall: The analysed material was cDNA or gDNA that came from T cells, B-cell-depleted T cells, or PBMCs.

Germline lookup yields CDR1 LNHNV and CDR2 YYDKDF (reference sequence). V dropped 2 bases and J dropped 7; count of bases not matched to a gene: 10. This CDR3 is 16 amino acids long. Per the original methods: Using reference gene primer amplification, nucleated cell counts were estimated. Sequencing was performed with immunoSEQ multiplex PCR; in TCRdb, only in-frame clones are kept and a portion is missing. Clone size and V and J calls were adopted from that table, with D and trimming inferred from the DNA. The data hold about 46,000 clones, with around 83% observed a single time. This clone was counted once.

The TCR sequence derives from a man at least 80 years old with active COVID-19. Sequencing was performed on peripheral blood. V is TRBV15 and J is TRBJ2-1, with 8 positions matching TRBD2. The CDR3 DNA reads as TGTGCCACCAGCAGAAGCGGGAGCCTGGATTATAATGAGCAGTTCTTC. Its translation: CATSRSGSLDYNEQFF.